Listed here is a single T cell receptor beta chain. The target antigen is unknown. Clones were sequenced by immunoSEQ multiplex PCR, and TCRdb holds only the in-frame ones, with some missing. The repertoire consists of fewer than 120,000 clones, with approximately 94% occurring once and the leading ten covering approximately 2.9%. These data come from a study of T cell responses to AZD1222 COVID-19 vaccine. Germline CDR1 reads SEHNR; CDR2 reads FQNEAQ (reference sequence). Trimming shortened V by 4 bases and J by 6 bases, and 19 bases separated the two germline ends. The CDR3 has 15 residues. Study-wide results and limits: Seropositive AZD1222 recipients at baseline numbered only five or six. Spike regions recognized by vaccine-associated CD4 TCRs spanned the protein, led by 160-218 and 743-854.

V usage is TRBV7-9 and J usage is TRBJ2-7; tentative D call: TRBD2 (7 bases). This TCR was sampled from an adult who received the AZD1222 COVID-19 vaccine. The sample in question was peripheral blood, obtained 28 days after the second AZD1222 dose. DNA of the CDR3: TGTGCCAGCAGCTCGTGGGCGGGGGCCCCGGGCGAGCAGTACTTC. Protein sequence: CASSSWAGAPGEQYF. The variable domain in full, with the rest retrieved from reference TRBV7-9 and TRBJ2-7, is DTGVSQNPRHKITKRGQNVTFRCDPISEHNRLYWYRQTLGQGPEFLTYFQNEAQLEKSRLLSDRFSAERPKGSFSTLEIQRTEQGDSAMYLCASSSWAGAPGEQYFGPGTRLTVT.